Below, 7 T cell receptor beta chains from the same sample are listed, as sequenced in a study of spatial heterogeneity in lung cancer. The time point: sample taken at primary tumor resection. TCRdb independently ran MiXCR on the 5' RACE reads; one entry per CDR3 protein. Of 5,500 to 7,000 distinct CDR3 sequences detected, 13% appear once; the ten largest clones hold about a fifth. The source material was normal lung tissue next to the tumor, sampled at surgery. The receptors were gathered from a female donor with early-stage non-small cell lung cancer.

This clonotype was recorded at least ten times. The chain combines TRBV28 with TRBJ1-4; D ambiguous. CDR3 length equals 15 residues. In germline, CDR1 is MDHEN, CDR2 SYDVKM. Trimming left V 3 bases short and J 3 bases short, with 11 bases between. As DNA, the CDR3 is TGTGCCAGCAGTTTCTATTCGGAATCTAATGAAAAACTGTTTTTT. Translation gives CASSFYSESNEKLFF.

This clonotype was detected many times. V and J are TRBV28 and TRBJ1-3; D remains unclear. Germline CDR1 MDHEN, CDR2 SYDVKM. V was trimmed by 10 bases and J by 0 bases, leaving 13 bases between them. This CDR3 has 14 residues. In nucleotides, the CDR3 is TGTGCCATCACCCTAGTTCACTCTGGAAACACCATATATTTT. Its protein product is CAITLVHSGNTIYF. Using reference TRBV28 and TRBJ1-3 for the parts outside the CDR3, the full variable domain is DVKVTQSSRYLVKRTGEKVFLECVQDMDHENMFWYRQDPGLGLRLIYFSYDVKMKEKGDIPEGYSVSREKKERFSLILESASTNQTSMYLCAITLVHSGNTIYFGEGSWLTVV.

This clonotype qualifies as medium-sized. CDR3 coding DNA: TGTGCCAGCAGCAGTGGGGGTATATCAACTAATGAAAAACTGTTTTTT. Translated: CASSSGGISTNEKLFF. The rearrangement links TRBV3-1 to TRBJ1-4; maybe TRBD1 (5 bases). CDR1 and CDR2 (germline): LGHDT, YNNKEL (reference sequence). The V end was cut by 5 bases, the J end by 0 bases, with 13 bases between. The CDR3 totals 16 residues.

Many counts were recorded for this clonotype. V is TRBV9 and J is TRBJ2-3; 8 nucleotides agree with TRBD2. V was pared by 3 bases and J by 2 bases, with 8 bases of the junction left unmatched. This CDR3 spans 16 amino acids. The germline V gene has CDR1 SGDLS and CDR2 YYNGEE. In DNA, the CDR3 is TGTGCCAGCAGCGGCGAAGCGGGAGCGCACACAGATACGCAGTATTTT. Encoded protein: CASSGEAGAHTDTQYF.

By its share, this clonotype is medium-sized. CDR3 residues: CASSPEGLAGPYEQYF. The CDR3 DNA reads TGTGCCAGCTCACCCGAGGGACTAGCGGGTCCCTACGAGCAGTACTTC. The chain carries TRBV18 and TRBJ2-7; TRBD2 matches at 12 bases. The CDR3 contains 16 residues. After removal of 3 bases from V and 2 bases from J, the junction contained 5 bases not matched to a gene. The germline V gene encodes CDR1 KGHSH and CDR2 LQKENI. Drawing the rest from reference TRBV18 and TRBJ2-7, the complete variable domain is NAGVMQNPRHLVRRRGQEARLRCSPMKGHSHVYWYRQLPEEGLKFMVYLQKENIIDESGMPKERFSAEFPKEGPSILRIQQVVRGDSAAYFCASSPEGLAGPYEQYFGPGTRLTVT.

The chain links TRBV7-8 to TRBJ2-1; D is unclear. CDR1 is SGHVS and CDR2 is FQNEAQ in the germline V gene. The CDR3 consists of 14 residues. The V and J ends lost 1 base and 4 bases respectively, with 8 bases between them. The CDR3 is CASSLVTEYNEQFF. Here the CDR3 DNA reads TGTGCCAGCAGCTTAGTTACAGAATACAATGAGCAGTTCTTC. The full variable domain, in which reference TRBV7-8 and TRBJ2-1 provide the parts outside the CDR3, is GAGVSQSPRYKVAKRGQDVALRCDPISGHVSLFWYQQALGQGPEFLTYFQNEAQLDKSGLPSDRFFAERPEGSVSTLKIQRTQQEDSAVYLCASSLVTEYNEQFFGPGTRLTVL.

This clonotype was seen repeatedly, ten times or more. The V gene is TRBV5-1, the J gene TRBJ2-1, with 10 bases fitting TRBD2. The length of the CDR3 is 16 residues. Trimming cost V 1 base and J 7 bases; bases outside gene matches: 8. Germline-derived CDR1 and CDR2 are SGHRS and YFSETQ. The CDR3 DNA follows: TGCGCCAGCAGCTTGTTGTTCGCTAGCGGGAGTAATGAGCAGTTCTTC. This codes for CASSLLFASGSNEQFF.